These 11 T cell receptor beta chains originate from one sample sequenced in a study of shared clonotypes between healthy human individuals. TCRdb's table, derived via immunoSEQ multiplex PCR, lists solely in-frame clones and lacks some. The profile shows around 1.5 million clones, approximately 98% of them singletons. The sequenced material came from naive CD4+ T cells sorted from blood. As for subset: CD45RA+ positively selected. The receptor source for this set is a young man in good health.

J is TRBJ2-6 and V is TRBV10-3, with 8 bases identical to TRBD1. The J segment lost 4 bases and the V segment lost 3 bases, leaving 5 bases of the junction unmatched. Germline V gene sequence: CDR1 ENHRY, CDR2 SYGVKD. The CDR3 covers 16 residues. The CDR3 DNA reads TGTGCCATCAGTGAAGACAGGGGATTCGGGGCCAACGTCCTGACTTTC. Translating gives CAISEDRGFGANVLTF.

Here the CDR3 reads CSVTWGYNEQFF. The DNA for the CDR3 is TGCAGCGTTACTTGGGGGTACAATGAGCAGTTCTTC. The chain uses TRBV29-1 and TRBJ2-1, with D perhaps assigned TRBD1 or TRBD2 (5 bases each). This CDR3 is 12 amino acids long. Germline V gene lookup returns CDR1 SQVTM and CDR2 ANQGSEA. The V gene lost 5 bases and the J gene lost 4 bases, with 9 bases spanning the gap.

For this clone: In the same sample, other DNA sequences code for this CDR3. CDR3 amino acids: CASSPVGQETQYF. The CDR3 DNA reads as TGTGCCAGCTCACCAGTGGGACAAGAGACCCAGTACTTC. The V gene is TRBV18, the J gene TRBJ2-5; no firm D call. V shed 2 bases and J shed 2 bases, with 6 bases lying between them. The CDR3 contains 13 residues. Germline V gene sequence: CDR1 KGHSH, CDR2 LQKENI.

This chain joins TRBV5-1 and TRBJ1-5; TRBD1 might be the D (6 bases). The CDR3 length is 14 residues. Germline CDR1 SGHRS, CDR2 YFSETQ. The germline V and J ends were trimmed by 0 bases and 7 bases, with 11 bases remaining between them. The CDR3 loop is CASSLDGGGQPQHF. The CDR3 nucleotides read TGCGCCAGCAGCTTGGACGGGGGCGGGCAGCCCCAGCATTTT.

The chain has TRBV10-3 and TRBJ1-1, with 9 bases fitting TRBD1. Germline CDR1 and CDR2: ENHRY and SYGVKD. The V segment lost 7 bases and the J segment 6 bases; nucleotides outside the gene matches: 9. CDR3 length: 14 residues. In nucleotides, the CDR3 is TGTGCCATCAACCCTACAGGGGGCATTCCTGAAGCTTTCTTT. Protein sequence: CAINPTGGIPEAFF.

The CDR3 region is CASSIAGGRSAGGYEQYF. The CDR3 DNA reads as TGTGCCAGTAGTATAGCCGGCGGGAGGTCTGCAGGTGGGTACGAGCAGTACTTC. This sequence joins TRBV19 and TRBJ2-7, with TRBD2 matching 8 bases. V dropped 1 base and J dropped 4; count of bases not matched to a gene: 15. The CDR3 runs 18 residues. From germline, CDR1 is LNHDA and CDR2 SQIVND (reference sequence).

The J gene is TRBJ2-1, the V gene TRBV4-1; TRBD2 aligns across 10 bases. V lost 2 bases and J lost 3; bases outside the gene matches: 7. The CDR3 extends over 17 amino acids. CDR1 is MGHRA, CDR2 YSYEKL, per germline. Here the CDR3 reads CASSQRLAGDGYNEQFF. CDR3 sequence (DNA): TGCGCCAGCAGCCAACGTCTAGCGGGAGACGGCTACAATGAGCAGTTCTTC.

In nucleotides, the CDR3 is TGTGCCAGCAGTTTTTATGGAAGAGGAAAACTGTTTTTT. This codes for CASSFYGRGKLFF. This chain joins TRBV28 and TRBJ1-4; D is ambiguous. V was cut by 3 bases and J by 10 bases, with 12 bases left in between. The CDR3 runs 13 residues. CDR1 MDHEN and CDR2 SYDVKM come from the germline V gene.

The chain links TRBV28 to TRBJ2-7; D call uncertain. This CDR3 spans 13 amino acids. Trimming left V 4 bases short and J 2 bases short, with 9 bases between. The germline gives CDR1 MDHEN, CDR2 SYDVKM. The CDR3 region has the DNA TGTGCCAGCAGTTCTTTCTTTCCCTACGAGCAGTACTTC. It encodes CASSSFFPYEQYF.

This sequence joins TRBV7-8 and TRBJ1-2, with a weak D call TRBD1 (5 bases). Trimming cost V 4 bases and J 4 bases, with 19 bases left between them. The CDR3 has 16 residues. Germline lookup yields CDR1 SGHVS and CDR2 FQNEAQ. The CDR3 bases are TGTGCCAGCAGCTCTGAACTAACGGGGGGGATCTATGGCTACACCTTC. Translating gives CASSSELTGGIYGYTF.

Points on this clone: The identical CDR3 is also encoded by other nucleotide sequences in the sample. The V and J genes are TRBV18 and TRBJ2-7, with D possibly being TRBD1 (6 bases). Trimming took off 3 bases at V and 3 bases at J, with 9 bases between the two ends. The CDR3 is 13 amino acids. Germline loops: CDR1 KGHSH, CDR2 LQKENI. The CDR3 DNA reads TGTGCCAGCTCACCGGCGACAGGCTACGAGCAGTACTTC. Protein: CASSPATGYEQYF.